This T cell receptor (beta chain) came from a study of CD8 T cells in ankylosing spondylitis. Library preparation for TCR beta used quantitative 5'-RACE with molecular barcodes. One entry per CDR3 protein, called by TCRdb with MiXCR from the 5' RACE reads. The sample includes 450,000 to 550,000 distinct CDR3 sequences, roughly 5.3% of them seen just once. CDR1 and CDR2 (germline): MNHNY, SVGAGI (reference sequence). CDR3 length: 12 residues. The germline V and J ends were trimmed by 6 bases and 8 bases, with 13 bases remaining between them. Study-level findings and limits: A number of the motif variants had already been described in reactive arthritis synovial fluid and blood. Reports say disease-linked clones showed up significantly more in matched ankylosing spondylitis synovial fluid. With a CD8+ phenotype, disease-linked clones were relatively rare in peripheral blood. Blood from ankylosing spondylitis patients appeared to carry a characteristic roughly eight-variant TCR beta motif.

As regards this clonotype: Its antigen is not known.

The TCR sequence derives from a male donor with ankylosing spondylitis. The source material was blood, either unsorted or a sorted T cell fraction (not recorded which). The chain carries TRBV6-6 and TRBJ1-1; D might be TRBD1 (5 bases). The CDR3 sequence is CASSLGDVEAFF. CDR3 bases: TGTGCCAGCAGCCTAGGGGACGTGGAAGCTTTCTTT.